This TCR beta chain was sequenced during a study of graft-versus-host responses after intestinal transplantation. Overall study findings and caveats: Recipient marrow contained GvH clones, some of which appeared first in ileum or blood. The study found high graft-versus-host to host-versus-graft clonal ratios in allografts of patients with graft-donor T cell macrochimerism.

V lost 3 bases to trimming and J lost 0 bases, with 12 bases between them. CDR1 is SGDLS, CDR2 YYNGEE, per germline. The CDR3 extends over 15 amino acids. Worth noting for this clone: Its antigen is undetermined.

Data came from immunoSEQ multiplex PCR; TCRdb stores just in-frame clones and leaves some out. The sample records about 100,000 clones, more than 85% being singletons. This clonotype was sampled from a human donor who was the organ donor for an intestinal transplant. The source was unstimulated CD4+ T cells sorted from spleen or lymph node cells, collected before transplant. The chain employs TRBV9 and TRBJ1-2, with D maybe TRBD1 (6 bases). This chain's CDR3 is CASSETDRPNYGYTF. The CDR3 DNA sequence: TGTGCCAGCAGCGAAACTGACAGGCCTAACTATGGCTACACCTTC.